This TCR beta chain was documented in a study of vaccination effects on CD4 cells after COVID-19 (dated by TCRdb to between 2021 and 2024). Regarding the study in general: Across the study, the median time from the second dose to post-vaccine sampling was 72 days (range 14 to 241). The study compared SARS-CoV-2 spike-specific CD4+ TCR repertoires before and after mRNA vaccination in COVID-19 convalescent patients and infection-naive vaccine recipients. Altogether, roughly 10 COVID-19 convalescent patients and 4 SARS-CoV-2-naive healthy vaccine recipients made up the full study. In the study, cultures from other donors were sequenced using the Oncomine TCR Beta short-read assay on an Illumina iSeq 100.

Spanning cysteine to valine, the CDR3 consists of 13 amino acids. Only the CDR3 part of the read is kept: 39 bases, read in frame from the first base. The paper as a whole reports these results and caveats: Clones induced by infection and clones induced by vaccination both contracted markedly at late timepoints after vaccination, which fits with T cell responses waning over time. Limitations of the study were the small number of convalescent patients and the absence of early post-infection timepoints. Among healthy vaccine recipients, nearly all vaccine-induced clones were SARS-CoV-2 mono-reactive, and only 1 of 255 was cross-reactive with common cold coronaviruses.

To identify antigen-specific CD4+ T cell clonotypes by their expansion, the ViraFEST assay first stimulated PBMC with viral peptide pools and then applied TCR sequencing. After less than 13 days of culture, CD4+ T cells were isolated with the EasySep CD4+ T cell isolation kit. Two doses of either the BNT162b2 or the mRNA-1273 mRNA SARS-CoV-2 vaccine were administered to participants. The absence of prior SARS-CoV-2 infection in healthy vaccine recipients was confirmed by negative nucleocapsid antibodies before and after vaccination. Two million PBMC per well were cultured with approximately 10 ug/ml peptides in IMDM containing approximately 4.7% human AB serum, roughly 10 IU/ml IL-2 and gentamicin. On days 3 and 7, half of the culture medium was replaced with fresh IL-2-containing medium. Unless noted otherwise, every peptide stimulation condition was cultured in triplicate wells. Using Ficoll-Paque Plus gradient centrifugation, PBMC were separated from whole blood and then either used fresh or cryopreserved at -140C. The overlapping peptide pools covered the spike proteins of SARS-CoV-2 as well as those of the common cold coronaviruses HCoV-NL63, HCoV-OC43 and HCoV-229E. The QIAamp micro DNA kit was used to extract genomic DNA from the cultured CD4+ T cells.

This clone was seen just once. The specificity of this receptor is unknown. No clone much larger than this one lies a single base away; base qualities are absent. Libraries came from the immunoSEQ multiplex PCR assay. DNA from the cultured and isolated CD4+ T cells underwent TCR beta CDR3 sequencing. Concerning the study's data processing: The analysis removed non-productive TCR sequences, trimmed reads to the CDR3 region, and retained only CDR3s that were 7 or more amino acids long. Antigen-specific clonotypes were identified with the MANAFEST web app by comparing expansion in peptide wells against reference cultures. For clones to be considered positive, expansion at FDR<0.05 versus reference and all other wells, an odds ratio above 5, and a frequency above 0.1% in two replicate wells were required. Clonotypes significantly expanded in SARS-CoV-2 spike wells and in at least one common cold coronavirus spike condition were defined as cross-reactive. Levenshtein distance calculated with the stringdist R package was used to assess CDR3 similarity, and unrooted trees were constructed with ape in R 3.6.1. This immuneACCESS table, as held by TCRdb, lists in-frame sequences with V and J called but not all clones. Of the missing ones, under half trace to an unresolved V gene in checked studies; the others have no known cause. That table furnishes V, J and clone size, whereas the DNA furnished D and trimming. The table for this sample lists tens of thousands of clones; 74% of them were counted only once. Around 1.5% of the sample is taken by the ten largest.

The receptor comes from a human donor who received a COVID-19 vaccine. The sample was CD4+ T cells from PBMCs cultured with HCoV-229E spike peptides, taken after COVID-19 vaccination. The cell subset or site tag for this specimen amounts to: HCoV-229E spike overlapping peptide pool stimulation. Recombination joined TRBV21-1 with TRBJ2-7; TRBD2 is taken as the D call from the table, unchecked against the DNA. TRBV21-1 is a pseudogene. The nucleotide sequence is given as TGTGCCAGCAGCACCCGACCGGAGGGCGAGCAGTACGTC. Its translation is CASSTRPEGEQYV.